These T cell receptor beta chains were read from a single sample in a study of cytomegalovirus exposure and HLA in healthy donors. Generated by immunoSEQ multiplex PCR, the TCRdb table keeps only in-frame clones and is missing some. The table shows fewer than 85,000 clones, with under 80% occurring only once. The material sequenced was PBMCs. The receptors come from a man between 60 and 75 years old in good health and CMV-seropositive. Each CDR3 is given with its conserved first and last residue. Fields, in order: CDR3 protein, CDR3 DNA, clone size, J gene, V gene, D gene. D genes are given only for firm matches. Clone size, where shown, is once, few, many, or a class for clones that have expanded.

CDR3aa: CASTVTSGIQETQYF; CDR3nt: TGTGCCAGCACCGTGACTAGCGGGATTCAAGAGACCCAGTACTTC; abundance: .; j_gene: TRBJ2-5; v_gene: TRBV11-2; d_gene: TRBD2
CDR3aa: CASSITLSRANQPQHF; CDR3nt: TGTGCCAGTAGTATTACCCTATCCAGGGCGAATCAGCCCCAGCATTTT; abundance: .; j_gene: TRBJ1-5; v_gene: TRBV19; d_gene: .
CDR3aa: CASSPRTGSGGNTIYF; CDR3nt: TGTGCCAGCAGCCCCCGTACAGGGTCGGGCGGAAACACCATATATTTT; abundance: .; j_gene: TRBJ1-3; v_gene: TRBV9; d_gene: .
CDR3aa: CASSYSATNEKLFF; CDR3nt: TGTGCCAGCAGCTATAGTGCAACTAATGAAAAACTGTTTTTT; abundance: .; j_gene: TRBJ1-4; v_gene: TRBV9; d_gene: .
CDR3aa: CASSPPGALQGSEKLFF; CDR3nt: TGTGCCAGCTCACCACCGGGGGCACTACAGGGTTCGGAAAAACTGTTTTTT; abundance: .; j_gene: TRBJ1-4; v_gene: TRBV18; d_gene: .
CDR3aa: CAWVGQGEETQYF; CDR3nt: TGTGCCTGGGTTGGACAGGGAGAAGAGACCCAGTACTTC; abundance: .; j_gene: TRBJ2-5; v_gene: TRBV30; d_gene: TRBD1
CDR3aa: CASSSTLAPAYEQYF; CDR3nt: TGTGCCAGCAGCTCCACCTTAGCGCCAGCCTACGAGCAGTACTTC; abundance: .; j_gene: TRBJ2-7; v_gene: TRBV7-9; d_gene: .
CDR3aa: CASSPRSLAGSSPDTQYF; CDR3nt: TGTGCCAGCTCACCACGTTCGCTAGCGGGATCTAGTCCAGATACGCAGTATTTT; abundance: .; j_gene: TRBJ2-3; v_gene: TRBV18; d_gene: TRBD2
CDR3aa: CSVEEAEKLFF; CDR3nt: TGCAGCGTTGAAGAAGCTGAAAAACTGTTTTTT; abundance: .; j_gene: TRBJ1-4; v_gene: TRBV29-1; d_gene: .
CDR3aa: CAWRPNRGKARQETQYF; CDR3nt: TGTGCCTGGAGACCAAACAGGGGAAAAGCCCGCCAAGAGACCCAGTACTTC; abundance: .; j_gene: TRBJ2-5; v_gene: TRBV30; d_gene: TRBD1
CDR3aa: CASSPGLARYQETQYF; CDR3nt: TGTGCCAGCAGCCCTGGACTAGCTAGGTACCAAGAGACCCAGTACTTC; abundance: .; j_gene: TRBJ2-5; v_gene: TRBV5-4; d_gene: TRBD2
CDR3aa: CASSYWRNSPLHF; CDR3nt: TGTGCCAGCAGCTATTGGCGGAATTCACCCCTCCACTTT; abundance: once; j_gene: TRBJ1-6; v_gene: TRBV7-9; d_gene: .
CDR3aa: CASSETGTREFNEQFF; CDR3nt: TGTGCCAGCAGCGAAACCGGGACTAGGGAGTTTAATGAGCAGTTCTTC; abundance: .; j_gene: TRBJ2-1; v_gene: TRBV5-5; d_gene: TRBD2
CDR3aa: CTSSQFGRPSTDTQYF; CDR3nt: TGCACCAGCAGCCAATTCGGGAGGCCCAGCACAGATACGCAGTATTTT; abundance: .; j_gene: TRBJ2-3; v_gene: TRBV1; d_gene: .
CDR3aa: CASSQPGQGAWGYTF; CDR3nt: TGTGCCAGCAGCCAACCGGGACAGGGGGCGTGGGGCTACACCTTC; abundance: .; j_gene: TRBJ1-2; v_gene: TRBV4-2; d_gene: TRBD1